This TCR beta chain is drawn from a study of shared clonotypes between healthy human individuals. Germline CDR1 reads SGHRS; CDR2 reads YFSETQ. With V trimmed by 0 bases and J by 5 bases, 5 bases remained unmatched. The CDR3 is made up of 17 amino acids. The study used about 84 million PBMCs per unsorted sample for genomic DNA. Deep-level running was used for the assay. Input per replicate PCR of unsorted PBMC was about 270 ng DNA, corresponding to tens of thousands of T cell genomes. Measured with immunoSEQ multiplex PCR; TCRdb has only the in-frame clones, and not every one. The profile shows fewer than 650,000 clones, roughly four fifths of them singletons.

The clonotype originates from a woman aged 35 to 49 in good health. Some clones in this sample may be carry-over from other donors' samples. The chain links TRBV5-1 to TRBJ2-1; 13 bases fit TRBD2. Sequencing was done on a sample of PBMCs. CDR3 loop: CASSLGTSGRVHNEQFF. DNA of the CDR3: TGCGCCAGCAGCTTGGGGACTAGCGGGAGAGTCCACAATGAGCAGTTCTTC.